This T cell receptor (beta chain) is drawn from a study of shared clonotypes between healthy human individuals. The data were produced by immunoSEQ multiplex PCR, yet TCRdb's version contains in-frame clones alone and is incomplete. This sample has under 2,000,000 clones; roughly 94% occur once, and the top ten carry 1% to 1.5%. Findings and limits, study-wide: In this cohort, only blood was sampled, and tissue repertoires likely differ. Sorted-subset sequencing was shown by rarefaction to be incomplete despite large depth.

The naive CD8 population came from CD45RO-negative cells selected for CCR7, without terminally differentiated effector memory CD45RA+ cells. Concerning this clone: Its specificity is not known.

CDR3 length: 12 amino acids. The V end was cut by 3 bases, the J end by 5 bases, with 7 bases between. Germline V gene sequence: CDR1 SGHDT, CDR2 YYEEEE. The sequenced material came from naive CD8+ T cells sorted from blood. The receptor was isolated from a man in his late teens or twenties in good health. The J gene is TRBJ2-3, the V gene TRBV5-6; a possible D gene is TRBD1 (5 bases). The CDR3 coding sequence is TGTGCCAGCAGCTCCAGGGTAGATACGCAGTATTTT. Its protein product is CASSSRVDTQYF.